These T cell receptor beta chains were read from a single sample in a study of shared clonotypes between healthy human individuals. Method: immunoSEQ multiplex PCR; TCRdb's copy keeps in-frame clones and lacks some. The repertoire has just under 350,000 clones, over 70% of them found once; the top ten carry 10%. The specimen was memory CD4+ T cells sorted from blood. The receptors were gathered from a man younger than 45 in good health. Both conserved end residues are part of each CDR3. The D gene is left open where the match is weak. Clone size appears in some rows only: once, few, many, or a class for an expanded clone.

d_call clone_size j_call v_call cdr3_nt cdr3_aa
NA few TRBJ2-2 TRBV6-6 TGTGCCAGCAGCCGCCGACAGGCTGATAACACCGGGGAGCTGTTTTTT CASSRRQADNTGELFF
NA NA TRBJ1-4 TRBV28 TGTGCCAGTACAGGGATTGATGAAAAACTGTTTTTT CASTGIDEKLFF
NA few TRBJ2-4 TRBV6-1 TGTGCCAGCAGTGAAAGGGGTATAGCCAAAAACATTCAGTACTTC CASSERGIAKNIQYF
TRBD2 few TRBJ2-5 TRBV5-1 TGCGCCAGCAGCCAGGGGATAGCGGGACGACAAGAGACCCAGTACTTC CASSQGIAGRQETQYF
TRBD2 NA TRBJ2-7 TRBV10-1 TGCGCCAGCCCTATGACTAGCGGGTATTACGAGCAGTACTTC CASPMTSGYYEQYF
NA NA TRBJ1-2 TRBV28 TGTGCCAGCAGCCAATCAGGGAATGGCTACACCTTC CASSQSGNGYTF
NA NA TRBJ2-6 TRBV11-2 TGTGCCAGCAGCTTTAACTCTGGGGCCAACGTCCTGACTTTC CASSFNSGANVLTF
NA few TRBJ2-4 TRBV7-6 TGTGCCAGCAGCCCCACTGACAGAGGCATTCAGTACTTC CASSPTDRGIQYF
TRBD1 once TRBJ1-5 TRBV19 TGTGCCAGTGACGACCCTCAACAGGGGTTCTATCAGCCCCAGCATTTT CASDDPQQGFYQPQHF
TRBD1 NA TRBJ1-2 TRBV5-6 TGTGCCAGCAGCTTGCCGACAGGGGGCTACACCTTC CASSLPTGGYTF
NA NA TRBJ2-7 TRBV7-2 TGTGCCAGCAGCTTATCACCGGGACCACACTACGAGCAGTACTTC CASSLSPGPHYEQYF
TRBD1 NA TRBJ2-7 TRBV6-1 TGTGCCAGCAAATCAGGGGGACATTCCTACGAGCAGTACTTC CASKSGGHSYEQYF
TRBD2 few TRBJ2-1 TRBV9 TGTGCCAGCAGCGTAGAAACTAGCGGGAGACTGACGGAGCAGTTCTTC CASSVETSGRLTEQFF
NA NA TRBJ2-7 TRBV5-4 TGTGCCAGCAGCTCACAGGGACATACCTACGAGCAGTACTTC CASSSQGHTYEQYF
NA NA TRBJ1-5 TRBV18 TGTGCCGGGACCTCGGACACAAATCAGCCCCAGCATTTT CAGTSDTNQPQHF
NA NA TRBJ2-3 TRBV28 TGTGCCAGCAGGACAGGTACGAGTAGCACAGATACGCAGTATTTT CASRTGTSSTDTQYF
NA NA TRBJ2-7 TRBV5-1 TGCGCCAGCAGCCCGGACACCCCCCTGAGCGAGCAGTACTTC CASSPDTPLSEQYF
TRBD1 NA TRBJ1-5 TRBV10-3 TGTGCCACCCGGGACAGGGGGAACAATCAGCCCCAGCATTTT CATRDRGNNQPQHF
NA NA TRBJ2-5 TRBV5-4 TGTGCCAGCAGCTTGGCAGGGGCCCAAGAGACCCAGTACTTC CASSLAGAQETQYF
NA once TRBJ1-5 TRBV6-5 TGTGCCAGCAGCGGCGGCGGGGATAGCAATCAGCCCCAGCATTTT CASSGGGDSNQPQHF
NA NA TRBJ2-7 TRBV9 TGTGCCAGCAGCGTAGACAGGGCGGAATCCTACGAGCAGTACTTC CASSVDRAESYEQYF
NA NA TRBJ2-5 TRBV19 TGTGCCAGTTCTCGAACCAGGGAGACCCAGTACTTC CASSRTRETQYF
NA NA TRBJ2-7 TRBV28 TGTGCCAGCAGTTTAAAGGTCTACGAGCAGTACTTC CASSLKVYEQYF
TRBD2 few TRBJ2-7 TRBV6-1 TGTGCCAGCAGTGTTAGACTAGCGGGAGCTAGGATCTACGAGCAGTACTTC CASSVRLAGARIYEQYF
NA NA TRBJ1-3 TRBV6-1 TGTGCCAGCAGCCCCCTGTCATACTCTGGAAACACCATATATTTT CASSPLSYSGNTIYF
TRBD2 once TRBJ2-1 TRBV28 TGTGCCAGCAGTCTTAGCGGGAGGGCCTACAATGAGCAGTTCTTC CASSLSGRAYNEQFF
NA NA TRBJ2-5 TRBV7-2 TGTGCCAGCAGCTCACGACGGACCCCAGGAGAGACCCAGTACTTC CASSSRRTPGETQYF
NA NA TRBJ1-5 TRBV29-1 TGCAGCGTTGGGGAGGAGGGATCTAGCAATCAGCCCCAGCATTTT CSVGEEGSSNQPQHF
NA NA TRBJ2-3 TRBV4-2 TGTGCCAGCAGCCAAGATGTACTAGCAGGGGTAGGCACAGATACGCAGTATTTT CASSQDVLAGVGTDTQYF
TRBD1 NA TRBJ1-5 TRBV9 TGTGCCAGCAGCGCAAAGGGGACAGTCAATCAGCCCCAGCATTTT CASSAKGTVNQPQHF
TRBD1 NA TRBJ2-7 TRBV6-5 TGTGCCAGCAGCTCCCCGACAGGGGGCTACGAGCAGTACTTC CASSSPTGGYEQYF
NA NA TRBJ1-2 TRBV6-1 TGTGCCAGCAGCATTGACAGCACTTTAGGCTACACCTTC CASSIDSTLGYTF
TRBD2 once TRBJ2-3 TRBV7-2 TGTGCCAGCAGCTTAGCCAGCGGGAGGGTTACAGATACGCAGTATTTT CASSLASGRVTDTQYF
NA NA TRBJ1-1 TRBV28 TGTGCCAGCAGTTATCGGGGAGCCCAAGCTTTCTTT CASSYRGAQAFF